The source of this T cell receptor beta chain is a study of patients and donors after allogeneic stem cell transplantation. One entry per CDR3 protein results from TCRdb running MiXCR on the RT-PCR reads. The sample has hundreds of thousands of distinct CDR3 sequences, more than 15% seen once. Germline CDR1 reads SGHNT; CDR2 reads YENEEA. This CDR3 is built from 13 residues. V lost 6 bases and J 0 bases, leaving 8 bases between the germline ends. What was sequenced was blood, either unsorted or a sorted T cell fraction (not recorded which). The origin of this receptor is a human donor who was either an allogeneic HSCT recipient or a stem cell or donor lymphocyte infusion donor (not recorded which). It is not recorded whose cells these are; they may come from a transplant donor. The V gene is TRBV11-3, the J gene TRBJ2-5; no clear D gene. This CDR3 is CASRQRNQETQYF. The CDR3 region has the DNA TGTGCCAGCAGACAGCGAAACCAAGAGACCCAGTACTTC.